The 17 T cell receptor beta chains given below trace back to one sample, sequenced in a study of T cells in Graves' hyperthyroidism and ophthalmopathy. TCR beta CDR3 region amplification was performed from RNA transcripts. During a first-round RT-PCR of the TCR CDR3, the HTBI primer set was used. MiXCR was run by TCRdb on the multiplex PCR reads, yielding one entry per CDR3 protein. The profile shows under 550,000 distinct CDR3 sequences, just under 20% of them singletons. Sequenced input: blood. These receptors originate from a man between 40 and 49 years old with Graves' ophthalmopathy.

This rearrangement joins TRBV19 to TRBJ1-1, with TRBD1 as a possible D gene (6 bases). Trimming shortened V by 6 bases and J by 5 bases, and 25 bases separated the two germline ends. The CDR3 runs 17 residues. Per germline, CDR1 LNHDA and CDR2 SQIVND (reference sequence). CDR3 sequence (DNA): TGTGCCAGTAGGTCTTCCGCAGGTCGGGGGCAAAGGACTGAAGCTTTCTTT. It codes for CASRSSAGRGQRTEAFF. Supplemented by reference TRBV19 and TRBJ1-1, the full variable domain reads DGGITQSPKYLFRKEGQNVTLSCEQNLNHDAMYWYRQDPGQGLRLIYYSQIVNDFQKGDIAEGYSVSREKKESFPLTVTSAQKNPTAFYLCASRSSAGRGQRTEAFFGQGTRLTVV.

The rearrangement links TRBV12-3 or TRBV12-4 to TRBJ2-7, with D hard to call. The V and J ends lost 2 bases and 7 bases respectively, with 21 bases between them. CDR3 length: 16 amino acids. CDR3 region: CASSLNKGAGPSEQYF. The CDR3 nucleotides read TGTGCCAGCAGTTTAAATAAGGGTGCAGGACCCTCAGAGCAGTACTTC.

This clonotype was detected ten times or more. The chain joins TRBV12-3 or TRBV12-4 to TRBJ2-3; either TRBD1 or TRBD2 may fit D (5 bases each). CDR3 length: 15 amino acids. V gave up 5 bases and J gave up 4 bases, with 16 bases separating them. The CDR3 nucleotides read TGTGCCAGCAGTCCTACGGGACCTCCCCCAGATACGCAGTATTTT. The encoded protein is CASSPTGPPPDTQYF.

Details on this clonotype: A much larger clone lies one base from this, so it may be a read error. This CDR3 fails to terminate in the conserved phenylalanine or tryptophan, so it likely reflects a read error. The chain has TRBV11-2 and TRBJ1-5, with 10 bases matching TRBD1. CDR3 size: 15 residues. Trimming took 5 bases from V and 2 from J; bases not matched to a gene: 3. Germline V lookup: CDR1 SGHAT, CDR2 FQNNGV. The CDR3 DNA reads as TGTGCCAGCAGCAAAGGGACAGGGGGCAATCAGCCCCAGCATCTT. Protein: CASSKGTGGNQPQHL.

This clonotype appeared a few times. This chain connects TRBV30 to TRBJ1-2, with D possibly matching TRBD1 (5 bases). V was trimmed by 7 bases and J by 4 bases, leaving 10 bases between them. The CDR3 runs 11 residues. In germline, CDR1 is GTSNPN, CDR2 SVGIG (reference sequence). The CDR3, as DNA: TGTGCCTTCGACAGCCTCTATGGCTACACCTTC. Its translation: CAFDSLYGYTF.

In this sample, this clonotype turned up many times. This chain connects TRBV30 to TRBJ1-1, with no clear D. The CDR3 runs 11 residues. CDR1 and CDR2 (germline): GTSNPN, SVGIG (reference sequence). V was cut by 7 bases and J by 1 base, with 7 bases left in between. As DNA, the CDR3 is TGTGCCTTCCTACGGAACACTGAAGCTTTCTTT. Translating it yields CAFLRNTEAFF.

As to this clonotype: A clone one base away is much larger, so this may be a read error. The V gene is TRBV18, the J gene TRBJ2-2, with a weak D call TRBD1 (5 bases). The CDR3 length is 16 residues. Germline values: CDR1 KGHSH, CDR2 LQKENI. CDR3 nucleotide sequence: TGTGCCGGCTCACCGCTGCGACAGTCGAACACCGGGGAGCTGTTTTTT. Amino acid sequence: CAGSPLRQSNTGELFF.

This clonotype was observed at least ten times. The rearrangement joins TRBV27 to TRBJ2-5; 8 nucleotides line up with TRBD1. Germline values: CDR1 MNHEY, CDR2 SMNVEV (reference sequence). The ends lost 8 bases at V and 7 bases at J; junction bases unmatched: 9. The CDR3 has 13 amino acids. This chain's CDR3 is CASFGQGEVTQYF. Here the CDR3 DNA reads TGTGCCAGCTTTGGACAGGGCGAGGTGACCCAGTACTTC.

V usage is TRBV5-1 and J usage is TRBJ1-1, with unresolved D. This CDR3 region has 12 residues. Trimming took 0 bases from V and 6 from J, leaving 6 bases between them. Germline V gene lookup returns CDR1 SGHRS and CDR2 YFSETQ. The DNA of the CDR3 is TGCGCCAGCAGCTTGGGGCAGTCTGAAGCTTTCTTT. Translated: CASSLGQSEAFF. Full variable domain (missing parts from reference TRBV5-1 and TRBJ1-1): KAGVTQTPRYLIKTRGQQVTLSCSPISGHRSVSWYQQTPGQGLQFLFEYFSETQRNKGNFPGRFSGRQFSNSRSEMNVSTLELGDSALYLCASSLGQSEAFFGQGTRLTVV.

This clonotype was seen many times. This chain's CDR3 is CASSDHTGAESYEQYF. CDR3 nucleotides: TGTGCCAGCAGCGACCATACAGGGGCGGAATCCTACGAGCAGTACTTC. The chain is built from TRBV9 and TRBJ2-7, with 7 bases matching TRBD1. CDR1 is SGDLS and CDR2 is YYNGEE in the germline V gene. This CDR3 comprises 16 residues. With V trimmed by 3 bases and J by 1 base, 10 bases remained unmatched.

This clonotype was counted at least ten times. The rearrangement links TRBV7-6 to TRBJ2-2; D possibly corresponds to TRBD2 (6 bases). The V end was cut by 3 bases, the J end by 3 bases, with 11 bases between. CDR3 size: 15 residues. Germline values: CDR1 SGHVS, CDR2 FNYEAQ. The CDR3 nucleotides are TGTGCCAGCAGCTTCGCCGGGGAGGACACCGGGGAGCTGTTTTTT. As protein: CASSFAGEDTGELFF.

The chain employs TRBV12-3 or TRBV12-4 and TRBJ2-3, with TRBD2 matching 12 bases. The trim removed 4 bases at V and 5 bases at J, leaving 1 base unmatched. The CDR3 is made up of 14 amino acids. The CDR3 loop is CASSSLAGGDTQYF. CDR3 nucleotides: TGTGCCAGCAGTTCACTAGCGGGAGGAGATACGCAGTATTTT.

V usage is TRBV6-2 or TRBV6-3 and J usage is TRBJ2-3; D might be TRBD2 (6 bases). This CDR3 region has 14 residues. The germline V and J ends were trimmed by 6 bases and 2 bases, with 12 bases remaining between them. The germline gives CDR1 MNHEY, CDR2 SVGEGT. In nucleotides, the CDR3 is TGTGCCAGCAGAGCTCGGGGGTACACAGATACGCAGTATTTT. Protein: CASRARGYTDTQYF.

In this sample, this clonotype turned up a few times. CDR3: CATKIWGSSYNEQFF. The CDR3 DNA reads as TGTGCCACCAAGATCTGGGGGAGCTCCTACAATGAGCAGTTCTTC. The genes are TRBV13 and TRBJ2-1; D may match TRBD1 or TRBD2 (5 bases each). The CDR3 spans 15 residues. Between the trimmed V and J ends, which lost 10 bases and 0 bases, there was a span of 16 bases. From germline, CDR1 is PRHDT and CDR2 FYEKMQ (reference sequence).

This clonotype has ten or more counts. This chain connects TRBV11-2 to TRBJ2-7; D gene unclear. The V gene's germline CDR1 is SGHAT and CDR2 FQNNGV. V gave up 1 base and J gave up 6 bases, with 10 bases separating them. The CDR3 is 13 amino acids. This CDR3 is CASSLVYGAEQYF. The CDR3 DNA sequence: TGTGCCAGCAGCTTAGTGTACGGCGCCGAGCAGTACTTC.

CDR3 coding DNA: TGTGCCAGCAGCTTATTTGCGGGAACAGATACGCAGTATTTT. It encodes CASSLFAGTDTQYF. V usage is TRBV7-3 and J usage is TRBJ2-3; TRBD2 might be the D (6 bases). Germline V gene lookup returns CDR1 SGHTA and CDR2 FQGTGA. Trimming stripped 2 bases from V and 3 bases from J, with 9 bases between. The CDR3 has 14 amino acids.

The chain is built from TRBV7-6 and TRBJ1-4, with 7 bases fitting TRBD1. Germline loops: CDR1 SGHVS, CDR2 FNYEAQ. This CDR3 comprises 14 residues. The junction had 8 bases not matched to a gene; V was cut back by 5 bases and J by 8 bases. The CDR3 reads CASSPDRVREKLFF. For the CDR3, the DNA is TGTGCCAGCAGCCCCGACAGGGTGCGGGAAAAACTGTTTTTT. Full variable domain (outside the CDR3, taken from reference TRBV7-6 and TRBJ1-4): GAGVSQSPRYKVTKRGQDVALRCDPISGHVSLYWYRQALGQGPEFLTYFNYEAQQDKSGLPNDRFSAERPEGSISTLTIQRTEQRDSAMYRCASSPDRVREKLFFGSGTQLSVL.